This TCR beta chain was documented in a study of T-cell memory formation after mild COVID-19. Overall study findings and caveats: Whether second-wave clones peaking at day 37 were SARS-CoV-2 specific went unconfirmed.

Unmatched junction bases numbered 11, after V lost 1 base and J lost 8 bases. Germline V gene lookup returns CDR1 SGHRS and CDR2 YFSETQ. The CDR3 consists of 16 residues. MiXCR was run by TCRdb on the 5' RACE reads, yielding one entry per CDR3 protein. This sample yields some 120,000 distinct CDR3 sequences, of which about 17% are seen a single time; approximately 5% belongs to the top ten. Comments on this clonotype: Its specificity is unknown.

Sequencing input: PBMCs or a T cell subset sorted from them (not recorded which). The TCR originated in a man aged 18 to 30 who had mild COVID-19 (a few samples of this study predate the infection). Cell type and time point are not known. This sequence joins TRBV5-1 and TRBJ2-1, with 8 bases aligning to TRBD2. The CDR3 protein is CASSLYSTSVGHEQFF. In nucleotides, the CDR3 is TGCGCCAGCAGCTTGTACTCGACTAGCGTTGGCCATGAGCAGTTCTTC.